Below are 25 T cell receptor beta chains sequenced from a single sample in a study of blood T cells in healthy people across ages. With a J-beta primer mix and a sample-barcoded 5' primer, a second PCR ran about 7 to 12 cycles. TCRdb ran MiXCR on the 5' RACE reads and lists one entry per CDR3 protein. This table has 1,300,000 or so distinct CDR3 sequences, 55% to 75% appearing once. Sequencing was carried out using blood. These receptors originate from a man aged 18 to 30 in good health.

This chain uses TRBV6-2 or TRBV6-3 with TRBJ1-2, with 7 bases identical to TRBD1. V shed 5 bases, J shed 4 bases, and the junction held 10 bases outside the gene matches. The germline CDR1 and CDR2 sequences are MNHEY and SVGEGT. The CDR3 covers 15 residues. CDR3 residues: CASSLPGTAGYGYTF. DNA for the CDR3: TGTGCCAGCAGTCTGCCCGGGACAGCGGGCTATGGCTACACCTTC.

The chain joins TRBV5-7 to TRBJ2-7; 8 nucleotides line up with TRBD1. TRBV5-7 is reported as an ORF; its role is uncertain. The CDR3 sequence is 16 residues long. V shed 0 bases and J 3 bases; nucleotides not matched to a gene: 8. For the CDR3, the DNA is TGTGCCAGCAGCTTGGGAGCAGGGGGCAACGGCTACGAGCAGTACTTC. As protein: CASSLGAGGNGYEQYF.

The chain links TRBV18 to TRBJ2-4, with D uncertain. The end of the DNA is better explained by TRBJ2-7, so the J call may be wrong. Germline V lookup: CDR1 KGHSH, CDR2 LQKENI. The CDR3 spans 14 residues. This chain's CDR3 is CASSPFRSSHEQYF. CDR3 in DNA: TGTGCCAGCTCACCATTTCGTTCCAGTCACGAGCAGTACTTC.

This clonotype was counted once. The chain carries TRBV5-1 and TRBJ1-5; unclear D gene. This CDR3 comprises 18 residues. V shed 0 bases and J shed 4 bases, with 20 bases lying between them. Germline CDR1 SGHRS, CDR2 YFSETQ. The CDR3: CASSLDLRQTAPNQPQHF. DNA for the CDR3: TGCGCCAGCAGCTTGGATCTCCGCCAAACAGCACCGAATCAGCCCCAGCATTTT.

V gene TRBV20-1 combines with J gene TRBJ2-1; D is ambiguous. The germline V and J ends were trimmed by 5 bases and 10 bases, with 6 bases remaining between them. Germline V gene data show CDR1 as DFQATT and CDR2 as SNEGSKA (reference sequence). The CDR3 is made up of 9 amino acids. Written as DNA, the CDR3 is TGCAGTGCTGCCGAAGAGCAGTTCTTC. Protein product: CSAAEEQFF.

This clonotype was picked up one time. The chain combines TRBV6-2 or TRBV6-3 with TRBJ2-1; D unresolved. This CDR3 spans 13 amino acids. Germline loops: CDR1 MNHEY, CDR2 SVGEGT. V was clipped by 2 bases and J by 5 bases, with 7 bases between them. CDR3 loop: CASSYGFNNEQFF. The CDR3 region has the DNA TGTGCCAGCAGTTACGGGTTTAACAATGAGCAGTTCTTC.

The gene calls are TRBV27 and TRBJ2-3, with D maybe TRBD1 (5 bases). Trimming left V 5 bases short and J 0 bases short, with 9 bases between. In germline, CDR1 is MNHEY, CDR2 SMNVEV (reference sequence). The length of the CDR3 is 14 residues. CDR3 protein: CASSIGVSTDTQYF. The CDR3 DNA reads as TGTGCCAGCAGTATAGGGGTTAGCACAGATACGCAGTATTTT.

The chain joins TRBV5-1 to TRBJ2-1; D is uncertain. V lost 0 bases and J 3 bases, leaving 10 bases between the germline ends. Germline V gives CDR1 SGHRS, CDR2 YFSETQ. CDR3 size: 15 residues. The CDR3 sequence: CASSLEGINYNEQFF. CDR3 DNA: TGCGCCAGCAGCTTGGAAGGGATCAACTACAATGAGCAGTTCTTC.

The J gene is TRBJ1-2, the V gene TRBV7-9; D may be TRBD1 (5 bases). Trimming pared 4 bases from V and 6 bases from J, leaving 9 bases between. This CDR3 is built from 12 residues. The V gene's germline CDR1 is SEHNR and CDR2 FQNEAQ (reference sequence). CDR3 DNA sequence: TGTGCCAGCAGCTCGGACATAGATGGCTACACCTTC. It translates to CASSSDIDGYTF.

The gene calls are TRBV14 and TRBJ1-1; no clear D. Germline CDR1 is SGHDN and CDR2 is FVKESK. This CDR3 is built from 13 residues. Trimming removed 3 bases from V and 1 base from J, with 6 bases in between. CDR3 nucleotide sequence: TGTGCCAGCAGCCATTACAAGAACACTGAAGCTTTCTTT. Translated, it gives CASSHYKNTEAFF. Supplemented by reference TRBV14 and TRBJ1-1, the full variable domain reads EAGVTQFPSHSVIEKGQTVTLRCDPISGHDNLYWYRRVMGKEIKFLLHFVKESKQDESGMPNNRFLAERTGGTYSTLKVQPAELEDSGVYFCASSHYKNTEAFFGQGTRLTVV.

The V gene is TRBV6-5, the J gene TRBJ2-1; a weak D match, TRBD1 (7 bases). Between the trimmed V and J ends, which lost 0 bases and 9 bases, there was a span of 21 bases. The CDR3 totals 17 residues. Germline CDR1 is MNHEY and CDR2 is SVGAGI. The CDR3 nucleotides read TGTGCCAGCAGTTACTCGCCAGGGGGGAGTTTCGGGAGTGAGCAGTTCTTC. This sequence encodes CASSYSPGGSFGSEQFF.

V and J are TRBV4-3 and TRBJ1-2; possible D gene TRBD1, 5 bases. V gave up 3 bases and J gave up 7 bases, with 15 bases separating them. The CDR3 is 14 residues long. Germline CDR1 is LGHNA and CDR2 is YSLEER. CDR3 nucleotides: TGCGCCAGCAGCCAGAAGACAGAGTCTTTTGGCTACACCTTC. This translates into CASSQKTESFGYTF.

This clonotype has only a few counts. The V gene is TRBV20-1, the J gene TRBJ2-7; 9 positions agree with TRBD1. V lost 3 bases to trimming and J lost 0 bases; unmatched junction nucleotides: 3. This CDR3 contains 14 residues. Germline V gene data show CDR1 as DFQATT and CDR2 as SNEGSKA (reference sequence). CDR3 sequence reads: CSASPQGASYEQYF. The CDR3 DNA is TGCAGTGCTAGCCCACAGGGGGCCTCCTACGAGCAGTACTTC.

This clonotype was counted between two and nine times. The rearrangement uses TRBV12-3 or TRBV12-4 and TRBJ2-7, with TRBD1 identical over 11 bases. CDR3 length equals 16 residues. V lost 2 bases to trimming and J lost 4 bases; unmatched junction nucleotides: 7. In DNA, the CDR3 is TGTGCCAGCAGTTTACAGGGACAGGGGGAAGGATACGAGCAGTACTTC. This gives the protein CASSLQGQGEGYEQYF.

The chain combines TRBV28 with TRBJ2-6, with D possibly being TRBD1 (6 bases). The CDR3 has 15 residues. Germline assignment: CDR1 MDHEN and CDR2 SYDVKM. V was clipped by 8 bases and J by 0 bases, with 11 bases between them. The CDR3 nucleotides are TGTGCCAGCGGGACAATGAGCTCTGGGGCCAACGTCCTGACTTTC. This sequence encodes CASGTMSSGANVLTF.

The chain is built from TRBV24-1 and TRBJ2-5; no firm D call. The CDR3 is made up of 14 amino acids. CDR1 KGHDR and CDR2 SFDVKD come from the germline V gene. Trimming shortened V by 7 bases and J by 2 bases, and 13 bases separated the two germline ends. CDR3 residues: CATRGRGSQETQYF. The CDR3 DNA follows: TGTGCCACCAGAGGACGAGGATCACAAGAGACCCAGTACTTC.

This clonotype was counted a few times. The V gene is TRBV20-1, the J gene TRBJ2-5; no reliable D call. There are 14 residues in the CDR3. From germline, CDR1 is DFQATT and CDR2 SNEGSKA (reference sequence). Trimming left V 0 bases short and J 5 bases short, with 13 bases between. CDR3 sequence reads: CSARDRVVLETQYF. The CDR3 bases are TGCAGTGCTAGAGACCGGGTTGTCTTGGAGACCCAGTACTTC.

As to this clonotype: One end of the junction varies from germline; a read error may be responsible. This sequence joins TRBV11-2 and TRBJ2-7; 7 bases match TRBD1. Germline CDR1 SGHAT, CDR2 FQNNGV. CDR3 length: 14 amino acids. CDR3 DNA sequence: TGTACCAGCGGCGTCGGACAGGCCTCCTACGAGCAGTACTTC. Translating gives CTSGVGQASYEQYF.

In this sample, this clonotype turned up many times. The genes are TRBV25-1 and TRBJ2-1, with D possibly matching TRBD2 (6 bases). CDR1 is MGHDK, CDR2 SYGVNS, per germline. CDR3 length equals 13 residues. V lost 2 bases and J 7 bases, leaving 9 bases between the germline ends. CDR3 residues: CASSEGGENEQFF. The CDR3 DNA follows: TGTGCCAGCAGTGAAGGAGGGGAGAATGAGCAGTTCTTC.

The genes are TRBV20-1 and TRBJ1-1; 9 bases align to TRBD1. J was trimmed by 4 bases and V by 3 bases; bases with no gene match: 6. From germline, CDR1 is DFQATT and CDR2 SNEGSKA (reference sequence). The CDR3 totals 14 residues. The CDR3 is CSASDTGGVTEAFF. CDR3 nucleotides: TGCAGTGCTAGTGATACAGGGGGCGTCACTGAAGCTTTCTTT.

The genes are TRBV12-3 or TRBV12-4 and TRBJ2-5; the D gene is possibly TRBD2 (6 bases). V was clipped by 5 bases and J by 3 bases, with 13 bases between them. This CDR3 comprises 14 residues. In DNA, the CDR3 is TGTGCCAGCAGTGACGCGGGACTTGAAGAGACCCAGTACTTC. It encodes CASSDAGLEETQYF.

Points on this clonotype: One end of the junction does not line up with germline, which may come from a read error. The V and J genes are TRBV10-2 and TRBJ1-1, with TRBD1 identical over 8 bases. Germline V gene lookup returns CDR1 WSHSY and CDR2 SAAADI. The CDR3 is 13 residues long. CDR3 protein: CASREDRDTEVFF. In DNA, the CDR3 is TGCGCCAGCAGGGAGGACAGGGACACTGAAGTTTTCTTT.

CDR3 residues: CASSPAEESTIYF. In DNA form, the CDR3 reads TGTGCCAGCTCACCAGCTGAGGAAAGCACCATATATTTT. The V gene is TRBV18, the J gene TRBJ1-3; D unclear. V lost 2 bases to trimming and J lost 9 bases, with 11 bases between them. Germline lookup yields CDR1 KGHSH and CDR2 LQKENI. The CDR3 extends over 13 amino acids.

J is TRBJ1-2 and V is TRBV10-3; 7 bases are a match to TRBD1. Germline trimming cut 6 bases from V and 4 bases from J; bases unmatched to any gene: 8. Germline values: CDR1 ENHRY, CDR2 SYGVKD. The CDR3 runs to 14 residues. The CDR3 bases are TGTGCCATCAGCGACAGGGAATCCCTCTATGGCTACACCTTC. This gives the protein CAISDRESLYGYTF.

The genes are TRBV5-8 and TRBJ1-6; a possible D gene is TRBD1 (6 bases). The CDR3 is 10 residues long. Germline values: CDR1 SGHTS, CDR2 YDEGEE. The ends were cut back, 2 bases at V and 16 bases at J, with 7 bases in the middle. The CDR3 DNA reads TGTGCCAGCAGCTTCGACAGGCTCCACTTT. It encodes CASSFDRLHF.